The TCR beta chain under discussion was sequenced for a study of CD8 T cells in Susac syndrome. Study context: Treatment status at blood draw for the Susac syndrome patients was therapy-naive, corticosteroids, or intravenous immunoglobulin alone.

The CDR3 runs 17 residues. Germline V gene data show CDR1 as MNHEY and CDR2 as SVGAGI. Trimming took 4 bases from V and 4 from J; bases not matched to a gene: 13. Random hexamers were used to reverse transcribe the RNA input (about 0.45 to 1 ug). The amplification used immunoSEQ multiplex PCR on TCR beta CDR3; it spanned 54 Vbeta and 13 Jbeta. TCRdb re-called the immunoSEQ multiplex PCR reads with MiXCR, one entry per CDR3 protein. Altogether 170,000 or so distinct CDR3 sequences are present, just under 95% being singletons, with the ten largest covering 0.099%. The CD8+ and CD4+ T cells were isolated magnetically using a negative isolation approach, whereas the TEMRA cells were enriched by FACS.

This sequence joins TRBV6-5 and TRBJ2-3; 8 bases fit TRBD2. The clonotype comes from a human donor with Susac syndrome. Sequences were obtained from CD4+ T cells from PBMCs. CDR3 nucleotide sequence: TGTGCCAGCAGTTCGAGGGTGGGACTAGAGGGACCAGATACGCAGTATTTT. It specifies CASSSRVGLEGPDTQYF.